This T cell receptor (beta chain) was recorded in a study of cytomegalovirus exposure and HLA in healthy donors. The study ran its PCR with 60 Vbeta and 13 Jbeta primers. Profiling relied on immunoSEQ multiplex PCR, and the TCRdb table lists in-frame clones only, not all of them. The sample carries about 170,000 clones, more than 70% recorded once. This clone was observed a few times. The antigen remains unidentified. Study-level findings and limits: It has been reported that TCR beta sequences accurately predicted the HLA-A and HLA-B alleles of most subjects. The authors confirmed in vitro that three CMV-associated chains were specific for CMV antigens.

This clonotype was sampled from a woman aged 45-65 years in good health and CMV-seropositive. The sequencing sample was made of PBMCs.

The CDR3 DNA sequence: TGCGCCAGCAGCCAAGGATCACTAGCAATAGCAGATACGCAGTATTTT. Protein: CASSQGSLAIADTQYF. The chain uses TRBV4-3 and TRBJ2-3; TRBD2 might be the D (6 bases). The CDR3 sequence is 16 residues long. Trimming stripped 1 base from V and 4 bases from J, with 15 bases between. In germline, CDR1 is LGHNA, CDR2 YSLEER.